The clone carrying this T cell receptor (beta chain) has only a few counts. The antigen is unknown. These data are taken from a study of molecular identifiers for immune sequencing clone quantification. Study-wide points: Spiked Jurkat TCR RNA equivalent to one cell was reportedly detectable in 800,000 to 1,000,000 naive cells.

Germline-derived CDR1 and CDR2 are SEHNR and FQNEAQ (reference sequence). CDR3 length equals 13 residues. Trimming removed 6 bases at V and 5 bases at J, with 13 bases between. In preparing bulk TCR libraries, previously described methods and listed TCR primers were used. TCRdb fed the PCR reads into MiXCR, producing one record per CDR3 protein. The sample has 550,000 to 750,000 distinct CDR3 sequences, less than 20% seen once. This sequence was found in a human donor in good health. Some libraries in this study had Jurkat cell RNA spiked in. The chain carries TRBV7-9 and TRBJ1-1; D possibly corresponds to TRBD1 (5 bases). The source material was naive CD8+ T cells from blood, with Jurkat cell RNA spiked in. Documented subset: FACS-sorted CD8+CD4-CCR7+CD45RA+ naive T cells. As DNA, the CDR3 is TGTGCCAGCAGATACCAGGGCCTAACTGAAGCTTTCTTT. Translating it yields CASRYQGLTEAFF. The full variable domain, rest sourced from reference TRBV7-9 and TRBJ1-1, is DTGVSQNPRHKITKRGQNVTFRCDPISEHNRLYWYRQTLGQGPEFLTYFQNEAQLEKSRLLSDRFSAERPKGSFSTLEIQRTEQGDSAMYLCASRYQGLTEAFFGQGTRLTVV.